Detailed here is one TCR beta chain. The length of the CDR3 is 14 residues. Trimming took off 2 bases at V and 6 bases at J, with 15 bases between the two ends. The germline V gene has CDR1 SGDLS and CDR2 YYNGEE. The data were obtained in a study of blood T cell repertoires in COVID-19. Libraries were prepared by immunoSEQ multiplex PCR; TCRdb keeps only in-frame clonotypes and omits some of them. The sample yields tens of thousands of clones, 80% to 90% seen once. The TCR originated in a human donor in a cohort sampled during active COVID-19. Material for sequencing was peripheral blood. The J gene is TRBJ2-7, the V gene TRBV9; D perhaps matches TRBD1 (5 bases). The CDR3 protein is CASSVQVGPGEQYF. The DNA for the CDR3 is TGTGCCAGCAGCGTCCAAGTGGGGCCCGGCGAGCAGTACTTC.